Listed below are T cell receptor beta chains from one sample, sequenced in a study of cytomegalovirus exposure and HLA in healthy donors. Repertoires were generated with immunoSEQ multiplex PCR, while TCRdb's copy carries only in-frame clones and drops some. The table has some 200,000 clones, approximately 85% seen once. The sample comprised PBMCs. These TCRs come from a woman under 30 in good health and CMV-seronegative. Both conserved end residues are part of each CDR3. D genes are given only for firm matches. Some rows mark clone size as missing; the rest say once, few, many or name a class of expanded clone.

d_gene	abundance	v_gene	j_gene	CDR3aa	CDR3nt
NA	NA	TRBV7-6	TRBJ2-2	CASSLGQSTGELFF	TGTGCCAGCAGCTTAGGACAGTCCACCGGGGAGCTGTTTTTT
NA	NA	TRBV6-5	TRBJ1-3	CASRPRGGNTIYF	TGTGCCAGCAGGCCCCGGGGGGGAAACACCATATATTTT
NA	NA	TRBV9	TRBJ2-1	CASAQRQVGNEQFF	TGTGCCAGCGCACAGCGGCAGGTAGGGAATGAGCAGTTCTTC
NA	once	TRBV9	TRBJ2-7	CASSGQGYEQYF	TGTGCCAGCAGCGGGCAGGGCTACGAGCAGTACTTC
TRBD1	NA	TRBV6-6	TRBJ2-7	CASRLGQGAYEQYF	TGTGCCAGCAGACTAGGACAGGGAGCCTACGAGCAGTACTTC
NA	NA	TRBV2	TRBJ1-1	CASSGAENTEAFF	TGTGCCAGCAGTGGGGCAGAAAACACTGAAGCTTTCTTT
TRBD2	NA	TRBV6-5	TRBJ2-7	CASSYSSLAEGYEQYF	TGTGCCAGCAGTTACTCGAGCCTAGCGGAGGGCTACGAGCAGTACTTC
TRBD2	NA	TRBV4-1	TRBJ2-3	CASRRESTDTQYF	TGCGCCAGCAGGCGGGAGAGCACAGATACGCAGTATTTT
NA	NA	TRBV5-1	TRBJ2-3	CASSLGSGLLTDTQYF	TGCGCCAGCAGCTTAGGGTCAGGACTACTCACAGATACGCAGTATTTT
TRBD2	NA	TRBV2	TRBJ2-5	CASLGGLAGYQETQYF	TGTGCCAGCCTCGGCGGACTAGCGGGATACCAAGAGACCCAGTACTTC
TRBD1	NA	TRBV11-2	TRBJ1-1	CASTRGQGDGTEAFF	TGTGCCAGCACTCGCGGACAGGGGGATGGTACTGAAGCTTTCTTT
NA	NA	TRBV9	TRBJ2-7	CASSLRGGTGNSYEQYF	TGTGCCAGCAGCCTCCGGGGGGGGACAGGGAACTCATACGAGCAGTACTTC
NA	few	TRBV7-9	TRBJ1-6	CASSPRGDGASYNSPLHF	TGTGCCAGCAGCCCCCGGGGGGACGGAGCCTCCTATAATTCACCCCTCCACTTT
TRBD1	NA	TRBV6-6	TRBJ2-7	CASSMAGTGAHEQYF	TGTGCCAGCAGTATGGCCGGGACAGGGGCCCACGAGCAGTACTTC
NA	NA	TRBV6-5	TRBJ2-1	CASSREAVSYNEQFF	TGTGCCAGCAGTAGGGAAGCGGTTTCCTACAATGAGCAGTTCTTC
NA	NA	TRBV10-3	TRBJ2-3	CAISELATDTQYF	TGTGCCATCAGTGAACTAGCTACAGATACGCAGTATTTT
TRBD2	NA	TRBV4-1	TRBJ2-7	CASSQAPQGAGASYEQYF	TGCGCCAGCAGCCAAGCCCCCCAAGGAGCGGGAGCCTCCTACGAGCAGTACTTC
TRBD1	NA	TRBV7-9	TRBJ1-4	CASSYHDRDLGELFF	TGTGCCAGCAGCTATCACGACAGGGACCTCGGGGAACTGTTTTTT
NA	NA	TRBV7-8	TRBJ2-5	CASSTGEQETQYF	TGTGCCAGCAGCACGGGGGAGCAAGAGACCCAGTACTTC
NA	NA	TRBV19	TRBJ2-7	CASSMFSGYEQYF	TGTGCCAGTAGTATGTTTAGCGGCTACGAGCAGTACTTC
TRBD1	NA	TRBV19	TRBJ2-1	CASSSSGTGKKDEQFF	TGTGCCAGTAGTTCGTCCGGGACAGGGAAAAAGGATGAGCAGTTCTTC
TRBD1	once	TRBV27	TRBJ1-2	CASSRTGEEDYGYTF	TGTGCCAGCAGCCGGACAGGGGAAGAAGACTATGGCTACACCTTC
NA	NA	TRBV27	TRBJ2-2	CASSHTRATGELFF	TGTGCCAGCAGCCACACTAGAGCTACCGGGGAGCTGTTTTTT
NA	NA	TRBV28	TRBJ2-3	CASRPTATDTQYF	TGTGCCAGCAGGCCGACAGCCACAGATACGCAGTATTTT
NA	few	TRBV10-3	TRBJ1-2	CAISPGDGGYTF	TGTGCCATCAGTCCAGGGGACGGGGGCTACACCTTC
NA	NA	TRBV5-1	TRBJ1-5	CASSLGTSSNQPQHF	TGCGCCAGCAGCTTGGGGACAAGTAGCAATCAGCCCCAGCATTTT
NA	NA	TRBV7-9	TRBJ2-5	CASSFPTAGETQYF	TGTGCCAGCAGCTTCCCCACAGCGGGAGAGACCCAGTACTTC
NA	NA	TRBV2	TRBJ1-6	CASRIQGTNSPLHF	TGTGCCAGCAGGATACAGGGTACCAATTCACCCCTCCACTTT
NA	few	TRBV6-5	TRBJ2-1	CASSYGGPSYNEQFF	TGTGCCAGCAGCTACGGCGGGCCGTCCTACAATGAGCAGTTCTTC
TRBD2	NA	TRBV13	TRBJ2-1	CASSSGLARGEQFF	TGTGCCAGCAGCTCGGGACTAGCTAGAGGTGAGCAGTTCTTC
TRBD1	once	TRBV9	TRBJ2-3	CASSVGTGSPSTDTQYF	TGTGCCAGCAGCGTCGGGACAGGGTCTCCTAGCACAGATACGCAGTATTTT
NA	NA	TRBV2	TRBJ1-6	CASSGGNNSPLHF	TGTGCCAGCTCGGGGGGCAACAACTCACCCCTCCACTTT
NA	NA	TRBV7-9	TRBJ2-5	CASSHDGGTQYF	TGTGCCAGCAGCCATGACGGGGGGACCCAGTACTTC
NA	NA	TRBV12-5	TRBJ1-2	CASGLVRGYDGYTF	TGTGCTAGTGGTTTGGTACGGGGTTATGATGGCTACACCTTC
TRBD1	NA	TRBV27	TRBJ2-7	CASGTGGSEQYF	TGTGCCAGCGGGACAGGGGGAAGTGAGCAGTACTTC
NA	NA	TRBV28	TRBJ1-1	CASSSGLNTEAFF	TGTGCCAGCAGTTCGGGACTCAACACTGAAGCTTTCTTT
NA	NA	TRBV27	TRBJ2-3	CASSLKGADTQYF	TGTGCCAGCAGTTTAAAGGGAGCAGATACGCAGTATTTT
TRBD2	NA	TRBV9	TRBJ2-3	CASSVGLGRGTDTQYF	TGTGCCAGCAGCGTAGGTCTCGGGAGGGGCACAGATACGCAGTATTTT
TRBD2	once	TRBV27	TRBJ2-1	CASSPRLAGATYNEQFF	TGTGCCAGCAGTCCGCGACTAGCGGGAGCGACCTACAATGAGCAGTTCTTC
NA	NA	TRBV28	TRBJ2-1	CASRSGDEQFF	TGTGCCAGCAGATCGGGGGATGAGCAGTTCTTC
NA	once	TRBV18	TRBJ2-1	CASSLTGRSEQFF	TGTGCCAGCTCACTTACAGGCAGAAGTGAGCAGTTCTTC
TRBD1	NA	TRBV27	TRBJ2-7	CASSLGQGAAYEQYF	TGTGCCAGCAGTCTGGGACAGGGGGCCGCCTACGAGCAGTACTTC
TRBD1	NA	TRBV5-6	TRBJ1-1	CASSWGQGAYNTEAFF	TGTGCCAGCAGCTGGGGACAGGGTGCTTACAACACTGAAGCTTTCTTT
TRBD2	NA	TRBV2	TRBJ2-2	CASSEFSGGPNTGELFF	TGTGCCAGCAGTGAGTTTAGCGGGGGGCCGAACACCGGGGAGCTGTTTTTT
TRBD1	NA	TRBV10-3	TRBJ2-1	CAIMGTGSFDEQFF	TGTGCCATCATGGGGACAGGGTCTTTCGATGAGCAGTTCTTC
TRBD1	NA	TRBV6-5	TRBJ1-3	CASKAGQGAVTIYF	TGTGCCAGCAAAGCGGGACAGGGGGCGGTCACCATATATTTT
NA	NA	TRBV18	TRBJ1-1	CASSVENTEAFF	TGTGCCAGCTCCGTAGAGAACACTGAAGCTTTCTTT
TRBD1	few	TRBV7-9	TRBJ2-3	CASSSKSSGGRTDTQYF	TGTGCCAGCAGCTCGAAAAGCTCAGGGGGCCGGACAGATACGCAGTATTTT
NA	NA	TRBV28	TRBJ1-5	CASSSGVRQPQHF	TGTGCCAGCAGCTCAGGGGTCCGACAGCCCCAGCATTTT